Listed below are T cell receptor beta chains from one sample, sequenced in a study of blood T cell repertoires in COVID-19. Sequencing used immunoSEQ multiplex PCR; TCRdb keeps in-frame clones, though not all of them. Of tens of thousands of clones in the sample, approximately 86% were seen once. The material sequenced was peripheral blood. The receptors were sampled from a woman over 75 with active COVID-19. The CDR3 runs from the conserved cysteine through the conserved F or W. The D gene is left open where the match is weak. Where a row states a size, it is once, few, many or the class of an expanded clone; other rows omit it.

D gene: .
J gene: TRBJ1-3
V gene: TRBV19
clone size: .
CDR3 DNA: TGTGCCAGTAGTCGATCAGGACAGTGGGGAAACACCATATATTTT
CDR3 protein: CASSRSGQWGNTIYF

D gene: .
J gene: TRBJ1-2
V gene: TRBV9
clone size: .
CDR3 DNA: TGTGCCAGCAGCGTAGGGCACAGTAACTATGGCTACACCTTC
CDR3 protein: CASSVGHSNYGYTF

D gene: .
J gene: TRBJ1-2
V gene: TRBV19
clone size: .
CDR3 DNA: TGTGCCAGTAGTCTGACGACAGGCCTGGGGATCACCTTC
CDR3 protein: CASSLTTGLGITF

D gene: .
J gene: TRBJ2-7
V gene: TRBV7-2
clone size: .
CDR3 DNA: TGTGCCAGCAGCTTAGTCGAGTTCGAGCAGTACTTC
CDR3 protein: CASSLVEFEQYF

D gene: .
J gene: TRBJ1-2
V gene: TRBV6-5
clone size: .
CDR3 DNA: TGTGCCAGCAGTTACTCCCCAGGGCGAGGAGGCTACACCTTC
CDR3 protein: CASSYSPGRGGYTF

D gene: .
J gene: TRBJ1-2
V gene: TRBV28
clone size: .
CDR3 DNA: TGTGCCAGCACCCGGCGGGCTACCTATGGCTACACCTTC
CDR3 protein: CASTRRATYGYTF

D gene: TRBD1
J gene: TRBJ2-2
V gene: TRBV18
clone size: .
CDR3 DNA: TGTGCCAGCTCAGCCGGGACAGCGAACACCGGGGAGCTGTTTTTT
CDR3 protein: CASSAGTANTGELFF

D gene: .
J gene: TRBJ2-3
V gene: TRBV28
clone size: .
CDR3 DNA: TGTGCCAGCACCGAAGGGGGGGGGTCAACAGATACGCAGTATTTT
CDR3 protein: CASTEGGGSTDTQYF

D gene: .
J gene: TRBJ1-1
V gene: TRBV29-1
clone size: .
CDR3 DNA: TGCAGCGTTGAAAGGGGTTCCCGTACTGAAGCTTTCTTT
CDR3 protein: CSVERGSRTEAFF

D gene: TRBD2
J gene: TRBJ2-5
V gene: TRBV27
clone size: .
CDR3 DNA: TGTGCCAGCAGTTATTCGTGGACGGGGGGTTACCAAGAGACCCAGTACTTC
CDR3 protein: CASSYSWTGGYQETQYF

D gene: .
J gene: TRBJ2-6
V gene: TRBV19
clone size: once
CDR3 DNA: TGTGCCAGTAGTATAGTAGGAGGTTATGGGGCCAACGTCCTGACTTTC
CDR3 protein: CASSIVGGYGANVLTF

D gene: .
J gene: TRBJ2-7
V gene: TRBV6-5
clone size: .
CDR3 DNA: TGTGCCTGCGGGGTCTACGAGCAGTACTTC
CDR3 protein: CACGVYEQYF

D gene: .
J gene: TRBJ2-3
V gene: TRBV7-9
clone size: .
CDR3 DNA: TGTGCCAGCAGCTTTCAGGTCGTCGGCACAGATACGCAGTATTTT
CDR3 protein: CASSFQVVGTDTQYF

D gene: TRBD1
J gene: TRBJ1-2
V gene: TRBV6-6
clone size: .
CDR3 DNA: TGTGCCAGCAGTTACTCTTCCCAAGGGGGCAACTATGGCTACACCTTC
CDR3 protein: CASSYSSQGGNYGYTF

D gene: .
J gene: TRBJ2-1
V gene: TRBV28
clone size: .
CDR3 DNA: TGTGCCAGCAGTTTAAACAGGCGATATCGCTCCTACAATGAGCAGTTCTTC
CDR3 protein: CASSLNRRYRSYNEQFF

D gene: .
J gene: TRBJ2-5
V gene: TRBV5-1
clone size: once
CDR3 DNA: TGCGCCAGCAGCTTGCCAGGGGGGCAATCGACACTACAGTACTTC
CDR3 protein: CASSLPGGQSTLQYF

D gene: TRBD2
J gene: TRBJ2-3
V gene: TRBV30
clone size: .
CDR3 DNA: TGTGCCTGGAGTGTACAAAGCGGGGGGGCCTGGGATACGCAGTATTTT
CDR3 protein: CAWSVQSGGAWDTQYF

D gene: TRBD1
J gene: TRBJ2-7
V gene: TRBV18
clone size: .
CDR3 DNA: TGTGCCAGCTCAAGGGACAGCTACGAGCAGTACTTC
CDR3 protein: CASSRDSYEQYF

D gene: .
J gene: TRBJ2-7
V gene: TRBV27
clone size: medium-sized
CDR3 DNA: TGTGCCAGCTACTCGAGCTCCTACGAGCAGTACTTC
CDR3 protein: CASYSSSYEQYF

D gene: .
J gene: TRBJ1-3
V gene: TRBV6-1
clone size: .
CDR3 DNA: TGTGCCAGCAGTGAACGGGAGGGCACCATATATTTT
CDR3 protein: CASSEREGTIYF

D gene: TRBD1
J gene: TRBJ1-5
V gene: TRBV28
clone size: .
CDR3 DNA: TGTGCCAGCAGTTTACTGACAGGGGGAATAAAGACCCAGCATTTT
CDR3 protein: CASSLLTGGIKTQHF

D gene: TRBD1
J gene: TRBJ1-2
V gene: TRBV28
clone size: .
CDR3 DNA: TGTGCCAGCAGTTTAGTGGCAGGGGGGAAAAATAACTATGGCTACACCTTC
CDR3 protein: CASSLVAGGKNNYGYTF

D gene: TRBD1
J gene: TRBJ1-2
V gene: TRBV30
clone size: few
CDR3 DNA: TGTGCCTGGAGTGTCTACAGGGGGCTCGGCTATGGCTACACCTTC
CDR3 protein: CAWSVYRGLGYGYTF

D gene: .
J gene: TRBJ2-1
V gene: TRBV6-2/TRBV6-3
clone size: .
CDR3 DNA: TGTGCCAGCAGTTGGTCAGGGGTCTCCTACAATGAGCAGTTCTTC
CDR3 protein: CASSWSGVSYNEQFF

D gene: .
J gene: TRBJ1-5
V gene: TRBV18
clone size: .
CDR3 DNA: TGTGCCAGCTCAGGTGGCCAGGGTTCTCAGCCCCAGCATTTT
CDR3 protein: CASSGGQGSQPQHF

D gene: .
J gene: TRBJ1-1
V gene: TRBV5-1
clone size: .
CDR3 DNA: TGCGCCAGCAGCTTGGATGCCTTAAATCAGGCTTTCTTT
CDR3 protein: CASSLDALNQAFF

D gene: TRBD1
J gene: TRBJ1-4
V gene: TRBV6-4
clone size: .
CDR3 DNA: TGTGCCAGCAGCGTTGGACAGGAGGATGAAAAACTGTTTTTT
CDR3 protein: CASSVGQEDEKLFF

D gene: TRBD1
J gene: TRBJ1-2
V gene: TRBV19
clone size: .
CDR3 DNA: TGTGCCAGTAGTATCCAGACAGGGCCTAACTATGGCTACACCTTC
CDR3 protein: CASSIQTGPNYGYTF

D gene: .
J gene: TRBJ1-2
V gene: TRBV4-3
clone size: .
CDR3 DNA: TGCGCCAGCAGCCAAGAGGCAAGTTCTAACTATGGCTACACCTTC
CDR3 protein: CASSQEASSNYGYTF

D gene: .
J gene: TRBJ1-5
V gene: TRBV2
clone size: .
CDR3 DNA: TGTGCCAGCAGTGATCAGGGGCCCGTTAGCAATCAGCCCCAGCATTTT
CDR3 protein: CASSDQGPVSNQPQHF

D gene: .
J gene: TRBJ1-4
V gene: TRBV15
clone size: .
CDR3 DNA: TGTGCCACCAGCAGGCTAGGGGGAGGGGGTGAAAAACTGTTTTTT
CDR3 protein: CATSRLGGGGEKLFF

D gene: .
J gene: TRBJ2-7
V gene: TRBV7-3
clone size: few
CDR3 DNA: TGTGCCAGCAGCTTAGGGCTAGCGACAGGGGAGCAGTACTTC
CDR3 protein: CASSLGLATGEQYF

D gene: .
J gene: TRBJ2-2
V gene: TRBV5-1
clone size: once
CDR3 DNA: TGCGCCAGCAGCATACAGGGTGGGGGATCTGCCGGGGAGCTGTTTTTT
CDR3 protein: CASSIQGGGSAGELFF

D gene: TRBD2
J gene: TRBJ2-2
V gene: TRBV6-6
clone size: few
CDR3 DNA: TGTGCCAGCACCTCTCCGGGCGGGGGGAGTGCCGGGGAGCTGTTTTTT
CDR3 protein: CASTSPGGGSAGELFF

D gene: .
J gene: TRBJ1-5
V gene: TRBV9
clone size: .
CDR3 DNA: TGTGCCAGCAGCGCCTTCGGGGATAGCAATCAGCCCCAGCATTTT
CDR3 protein: CASSAFGDSNQPQHF

D gene: TRBD1
J gene: TRBJ2-7
V gene: TRBV4-1
clone size: .
CDR3 DNA: TGCGCCAGCAGCCAGGGTAACAGGGGAGTTTCCTACGAGCAGTACTTC
CDR3 protein: CASSQGNRGVSYEQYF

D gene: TRBD1
J gene: TRBJ1-6
V gene: TRBV28
clone size: .
CDR3 DNA: TGTGCCAGCAGTCGAGGGGGCACGAATTCACCCCTCCACTTT
CDR3 protein: CASSRGGTNSPLHF

D gene: .
J gene: TRBJ1-5
V gene: TRBV4-3
clone size: .
CDR3 DNA: TGCGCCAGCAGCCAGTCGATAGGGGGTGGTCAGCCCCAGCATTTT
CDR3 protein: CASSQSIGGGQPQHF

D gene: .
J gene: TRBJ2-3
V gene: TRBV19
clone size: .
CDR3 DNA: TGTGCCAGTAGTAGTCAACTAGGCGGAGGGGATACGCAGTATTTT
CDR3 protein: CASSSQLGGGDTQYF

D gene: .
J gene: TRBJ1-5
V gene: TRBV6-2/TRBV6-3
clone size: .
CDR3 DNA: TGTACCAGCAGTTACACGGGACTCCGGGGGCAGCCCCAGCATTTT
CDR3 protein: CTSSYTGLRGQPQHF

D gene: .
J gene: TRBJ2-6
V gene: TRBV7-2
clone size: once
CDR3 DNA: TGTGCCAGCAGCCCAACGGTGGTGTCGGGGGCCAACGTCCTGACTTTC
CDR3 protein: CASSPTVVSGANVLTF

D gene: .
J gene: TRBJ1-3
V gene: TRBV4-2
clone size: .
CDR3 DNA: TGTGCCAGCAGCCAAGTTATTGGGGAGGGCGGAAACACCATATATTTT
CDR3 protein: CASSQVIGEGGNTIYF

D gene: TRBD1
J gene: TRBJ1-2
V gene: TRBV6-2/TRBV6-3
clone size: .
CDR3 DNA: TGTGCCAGCAGCCCCGGACAGGGGGCTTCGTATGGCTACACCTTC
CDR3 protein: CASSPGQGASYGYTF

D gene: .
J gene: TRBJ2-4
V gene: TRBV7-7
clone size: .
CDR3 DNA: TGTGCCAGCAGCTTAGAGAGTCTTTTCAAAAACATTCAGTACTTC
CDR3 protein: CASSLESLFKNIQYF

D gene: TRBD2
J gene: TRBJ2-1
V gene: TRBV28
clone size: .
CDR3 DNA: TGTGCCAGCAGTCCGACTAGCGGGGGCCGCAATGAGCAGTTCTTC
CDR3 protein: CASSPTSGGRNEQFF